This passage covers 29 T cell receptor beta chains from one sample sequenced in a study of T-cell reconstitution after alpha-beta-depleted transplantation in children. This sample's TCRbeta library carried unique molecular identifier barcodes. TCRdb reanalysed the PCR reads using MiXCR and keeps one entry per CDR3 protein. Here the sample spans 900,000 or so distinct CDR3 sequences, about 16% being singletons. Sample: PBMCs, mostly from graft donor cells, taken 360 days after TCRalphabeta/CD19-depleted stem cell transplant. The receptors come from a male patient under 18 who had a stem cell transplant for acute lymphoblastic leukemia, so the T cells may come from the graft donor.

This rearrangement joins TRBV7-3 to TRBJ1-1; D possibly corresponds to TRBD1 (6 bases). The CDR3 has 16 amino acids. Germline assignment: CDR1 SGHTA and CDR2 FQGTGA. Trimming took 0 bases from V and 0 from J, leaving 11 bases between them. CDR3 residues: CASSLTGAGLNTEAFF. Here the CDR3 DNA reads TGTGCCAGCAGCTTAACGGGGGCCGGTCTGAACACTGAAGCTTTCTTT.

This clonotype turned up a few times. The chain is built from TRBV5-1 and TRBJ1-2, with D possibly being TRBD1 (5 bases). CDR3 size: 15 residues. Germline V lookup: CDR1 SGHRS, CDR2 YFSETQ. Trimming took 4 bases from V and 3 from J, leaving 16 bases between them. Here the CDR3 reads CASSPGPAGYYGYTF. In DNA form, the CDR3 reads TGCGCCAGCAGCCCCGGTCCGGCAGGGTACTATGGCTACACCTTC.

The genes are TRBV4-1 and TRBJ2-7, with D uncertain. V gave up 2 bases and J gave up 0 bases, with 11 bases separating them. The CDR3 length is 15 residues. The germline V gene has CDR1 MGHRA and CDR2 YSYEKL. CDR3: CASSQLPRNSYEQYF. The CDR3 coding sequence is TGCGCCAGCAGCCAACTCCCACGGAACTCCTACGAGCAGTACTTC.

The CDR3 loop reads CASSYPTLAGGYGYTF. CDR3 bases: TGTGCCAGCAGTTACCCAACCCTTGCCGGGGGCTATGGCTACACCTTC. The rearrangement uses TRBV6-5 and TRBJ1-2; D is perhaps TRBD1 (5 bases). The CDR3 runs to 16 residues. V was cut by 2 bases and J by 4 bases, with 17 bases left in between. Germline CDR1 reads MNHEY; CDR2 reads SVGAGI.

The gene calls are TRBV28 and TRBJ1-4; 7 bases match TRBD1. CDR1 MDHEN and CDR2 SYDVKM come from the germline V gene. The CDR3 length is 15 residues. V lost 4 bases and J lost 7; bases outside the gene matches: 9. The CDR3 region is CASSSGQAVGEKLFF. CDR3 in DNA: TGTGCCAGCAGTTCCGGACAGGCGGTCGGTGAAAAACTGTTTTTT. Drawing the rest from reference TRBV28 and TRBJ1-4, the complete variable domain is DVKVTQSSRYLVKRTGEKVFLECVQDMDHENMFWYRQDPGLGLRLIYFSYDVKMKEKGDIPEGYSVSREKKERFSLILESASTNQTSMYLCASSSGQAVGEKLFFGSGTQLSVL.

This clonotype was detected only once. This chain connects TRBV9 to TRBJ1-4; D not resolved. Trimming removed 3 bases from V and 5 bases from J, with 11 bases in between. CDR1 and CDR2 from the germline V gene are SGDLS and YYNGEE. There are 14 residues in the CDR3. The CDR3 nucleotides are TGTGCCAGCAGCGGAAAACAGCGCAATGAAAAACTGTTTTTT. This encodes CASSGKQRNEKLFF.

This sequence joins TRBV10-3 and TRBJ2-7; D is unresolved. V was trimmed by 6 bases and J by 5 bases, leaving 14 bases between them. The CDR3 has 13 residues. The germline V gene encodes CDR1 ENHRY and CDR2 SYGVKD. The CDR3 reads CAIRALEGHEQYF. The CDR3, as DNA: TGTGCCATCAGGGCCCTAGAAGGCCACGAGCAGTACTTC.

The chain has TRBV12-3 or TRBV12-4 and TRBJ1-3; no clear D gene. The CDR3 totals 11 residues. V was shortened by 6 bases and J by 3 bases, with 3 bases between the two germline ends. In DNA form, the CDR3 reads TGTGCCAGCAGGTTTGGAAACACCATATATTTT. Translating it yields CASRFGNTIYF.

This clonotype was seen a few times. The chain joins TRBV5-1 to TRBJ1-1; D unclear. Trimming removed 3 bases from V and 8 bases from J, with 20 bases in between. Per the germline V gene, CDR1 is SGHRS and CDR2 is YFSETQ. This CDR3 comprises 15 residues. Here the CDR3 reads CASSSYSDILGEAFF. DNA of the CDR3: TGCGCCAGCAGCTCCTATTCTGACATACTCGGGGAAGCTTTCTTT.

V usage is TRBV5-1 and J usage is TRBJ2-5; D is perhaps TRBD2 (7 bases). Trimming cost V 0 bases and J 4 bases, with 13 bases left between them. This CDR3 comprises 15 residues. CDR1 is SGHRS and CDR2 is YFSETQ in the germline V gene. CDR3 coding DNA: TGCGCCAGCAGCTTGGCTAGGGGGGGCGGAGAGACCCAGTACTTC. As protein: CASSLARGGGETQYF.

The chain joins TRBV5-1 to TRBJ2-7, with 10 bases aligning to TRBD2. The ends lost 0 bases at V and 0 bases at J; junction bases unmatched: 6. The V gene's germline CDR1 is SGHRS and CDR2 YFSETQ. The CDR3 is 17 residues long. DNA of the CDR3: TGCGCCAGCAGCTTGGGACTAGCGGGTAGGAGCTCCTACGAGCAGTACTTC. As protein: CASSLGLAGRSSYEQYF. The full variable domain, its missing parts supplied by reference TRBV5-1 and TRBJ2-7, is KAGVTQTPRYLIKTRGQQVTLSCSPISGHRSVSWYQQTPGQGLQFLFEYFSETQRNKGNFPGRFSGRQFSNSRSEMNVSTLELGDSALYLCASSLGLAGRSSYEQYFGPGTRLTVT.

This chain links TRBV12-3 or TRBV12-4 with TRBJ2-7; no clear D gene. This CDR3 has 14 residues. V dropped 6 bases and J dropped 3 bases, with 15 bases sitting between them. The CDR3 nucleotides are TGTGCCAGCAGCCCCGCCCGGCTAGGCTACGAGCAGTACTTC. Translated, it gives CASSPARLGYEQYF.

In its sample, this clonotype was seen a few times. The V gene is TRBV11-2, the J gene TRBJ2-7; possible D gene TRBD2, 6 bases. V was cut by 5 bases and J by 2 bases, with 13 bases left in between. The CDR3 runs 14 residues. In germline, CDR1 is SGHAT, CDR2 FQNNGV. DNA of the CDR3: TGTGCCAGCAGCCGCAGCGGGTTTGCCTACGAGCAGTACTTC. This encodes CASSRSGFAYEQYF.

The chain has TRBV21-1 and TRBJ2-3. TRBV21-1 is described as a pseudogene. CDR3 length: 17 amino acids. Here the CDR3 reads CASSKMGCIATTDTQYF. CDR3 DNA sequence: TGTGCCAGCAGCAAAATGGGCTGCATAGCAACCACAGATACGCAGTATTTT.

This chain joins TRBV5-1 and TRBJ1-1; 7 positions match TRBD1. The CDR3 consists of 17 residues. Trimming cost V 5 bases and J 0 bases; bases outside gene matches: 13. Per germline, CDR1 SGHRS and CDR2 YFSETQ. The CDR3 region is CASRVTGRGTVNTEAFF. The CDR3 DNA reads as TGCGCCAGCAGGGTGACAGGGAGGGGGACCGTGAACACTGAAGCTTTCTTT.

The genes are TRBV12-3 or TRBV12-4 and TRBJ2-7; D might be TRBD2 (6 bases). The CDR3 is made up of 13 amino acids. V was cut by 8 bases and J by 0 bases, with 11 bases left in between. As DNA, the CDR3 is TGTGCCAGCCGTCCGGGGGACTCCTACGAGCAGTACTTC. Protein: CASRPGDSYEQYF.

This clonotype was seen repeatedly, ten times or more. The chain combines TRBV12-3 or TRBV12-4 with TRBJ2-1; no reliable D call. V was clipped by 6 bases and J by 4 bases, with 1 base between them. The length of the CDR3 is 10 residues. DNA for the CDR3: TGTGCCAGCAGGTACAATGAGCAGTTCTTC. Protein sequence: CASRYNEQFF.

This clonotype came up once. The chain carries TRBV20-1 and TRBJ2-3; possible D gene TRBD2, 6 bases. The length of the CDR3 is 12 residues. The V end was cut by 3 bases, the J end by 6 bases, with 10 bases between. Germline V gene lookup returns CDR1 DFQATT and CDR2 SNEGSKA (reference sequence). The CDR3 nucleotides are TGCAGTGCTAGGGGGGACTTCGATACGCAGTATTTT. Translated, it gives CSARGDFDTQYF.

The CDR3 loop reads CASVTSGRRWEQFF. The CDR3 DNA follows: TGTGCCAGCGTAACTAGCGGGAGGCGGTGGGAGCAGTTCTTC. This sequence joins TRBV2 and TRBJ2-1; 12 nucleotides agree with TRBD2. Germline CDR1 SNHLY, CDR2 FYNNEI. This CDR3 is built from 14 residues. Trimming cost V 8 bases and J 10 bases; bases outside gene matches: 9.

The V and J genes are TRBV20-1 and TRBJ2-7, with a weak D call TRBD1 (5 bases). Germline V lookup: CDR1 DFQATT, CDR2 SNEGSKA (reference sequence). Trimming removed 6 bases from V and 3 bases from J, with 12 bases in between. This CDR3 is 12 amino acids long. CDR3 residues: CSALGAVYEQYF. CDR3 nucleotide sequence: TGCAGTGCCCTAGGGGCGGTCTACGAGCAGTACTTC.

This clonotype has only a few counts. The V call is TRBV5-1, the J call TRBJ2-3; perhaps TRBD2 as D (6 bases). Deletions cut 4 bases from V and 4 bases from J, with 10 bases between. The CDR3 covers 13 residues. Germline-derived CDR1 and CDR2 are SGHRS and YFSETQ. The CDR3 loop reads CASSSRLADTQYF. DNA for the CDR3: TGCGCCAGCAGCAGTCGACTAGCAGATACGCAGTATTTT.

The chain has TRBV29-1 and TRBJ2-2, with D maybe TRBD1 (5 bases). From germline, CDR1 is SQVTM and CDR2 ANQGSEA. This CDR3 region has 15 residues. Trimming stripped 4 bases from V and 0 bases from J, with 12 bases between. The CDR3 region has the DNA TGCAGCGTTGTAAGTCAGGGCGCGAACACCGGGGAGCTGTTTTTT. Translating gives CSVVSQGANTGELFF.

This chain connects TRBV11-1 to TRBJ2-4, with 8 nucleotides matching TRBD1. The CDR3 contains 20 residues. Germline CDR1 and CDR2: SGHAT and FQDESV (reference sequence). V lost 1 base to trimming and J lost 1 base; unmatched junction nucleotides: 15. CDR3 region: CASSLVWTGNPPLAKNIQYF. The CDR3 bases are TGTGCCAGCAGCTTAGTATGGACAGGGAATCCCCCCTTGGCCAAAAACATTCAGTACTTC.

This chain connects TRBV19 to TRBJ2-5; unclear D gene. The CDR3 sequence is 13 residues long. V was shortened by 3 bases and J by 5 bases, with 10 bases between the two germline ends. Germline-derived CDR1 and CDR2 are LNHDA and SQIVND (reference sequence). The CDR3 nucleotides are TGTGCCAGTAGTATTCGGACGGTGGAGACCCAGTACTTC. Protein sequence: CASSIRTVETQYF.

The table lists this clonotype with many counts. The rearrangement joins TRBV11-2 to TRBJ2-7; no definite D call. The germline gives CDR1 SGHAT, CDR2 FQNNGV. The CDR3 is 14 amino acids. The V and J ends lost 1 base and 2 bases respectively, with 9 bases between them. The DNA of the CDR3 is TGTGCCAGCAGCTTAGGACTTTCCCCCTACGAGCAGTACTTC. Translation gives CASSLGLSPYEQYF.

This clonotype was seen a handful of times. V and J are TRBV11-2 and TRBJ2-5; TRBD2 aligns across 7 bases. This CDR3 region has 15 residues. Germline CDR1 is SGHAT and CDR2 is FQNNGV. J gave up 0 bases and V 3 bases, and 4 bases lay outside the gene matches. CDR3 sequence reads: CASSFTGTNQETQYF. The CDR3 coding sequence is TGTGCCAGCAGCTTTACCGGGACTAACCAAGAGACCCAGTACTTC. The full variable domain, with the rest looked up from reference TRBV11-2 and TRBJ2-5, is EAGVAQSPRYKIIEKRQSVAFWCNPISGHATLYWYQQILGQGPKLLIQFQNNGVVDDSQLPKDRFSAERLKGVDSTLKIQPAKLEDSAVYLCASSFTGTNQETQYFGPGTRLLVL.

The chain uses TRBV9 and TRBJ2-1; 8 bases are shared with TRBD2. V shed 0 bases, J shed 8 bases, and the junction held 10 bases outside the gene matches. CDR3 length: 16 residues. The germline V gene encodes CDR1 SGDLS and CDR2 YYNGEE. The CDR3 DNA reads TGTGCCAGCAGCGTAGAACCTAGCGGGTTGAAGGATGAGCAGTTCTTC. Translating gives CASSVEPSGLKDEQFF.

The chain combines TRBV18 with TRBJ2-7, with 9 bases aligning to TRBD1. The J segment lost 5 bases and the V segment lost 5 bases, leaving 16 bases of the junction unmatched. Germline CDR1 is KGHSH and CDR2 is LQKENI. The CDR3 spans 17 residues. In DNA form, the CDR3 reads TGTGCCAGCTCAGCACTCCCGGGACAGGGCTTATTCCACGAGCAGTACTTC. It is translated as CASSALPGQGLFHEQYF.

CDR3 sequence (DNA): TGCGCCAGCAGCCCGGGTCCCAGACAGGGGTACAATCAGCCCCAGCATTTT. Protein product: CASSPGPRQGYNQPQHF. V usage is TRBV4-1 and J usage is TRBJ1-5; 8 bases agree with TRBD1. V was clipped by 4 bases and J by 3 bases; unmatched bases: 11. CDR3 size: 17 residues. CDR1 and CDR2 (germline): MGHRA, YSYEKL.